This is a list of T cell receptor beta chains from one sample in a study of lymphopenia after photon versus proton radiotherapy. Generated by immunoSEQ multiplex PCR, the TCRdb table keeps only in-frame clones and is missing some. The sample contains 55,000 to 85,000 clones, around 92% of which appear only once. This specimen was peripheral blood, taken from a patient treated with photon-based radiotherapy. Every receptor here comes from a woman in her thirties or forties with cholangiocarcinoma. Both conserved end residues are part of each CDR3. Fields, in order: D gene, clone size, V gene, J gene, CDR3 protein, CDR3 DNA. A D gene is named only where the DNA matches it firmly. Size values are once, few and many counts, or a class for expanded clones, and some rows have none.

d_gene: .
abundance: .
v_gene: TRBV28
j_gene: TRBJ1-2
CDR3aa: CASSLEYGYTF
CDR3nt: TGTGCCAGCAGTTTAGAGTATGGCTACACCTTC

d_gene: .
abundance: .
v_gene: TRBV19
j_gene: TRBJ2-4
CDR3aa: CASSLLRGTDPLIAKNIQYF
CDR3nt: TGTGCCAGTAGTTTGCTTCGTGGGACGGACCCCTTGATAGCCAAAAACATTCAGTACTTC

d_gene: .
abundance: .
v_gene: TRBV6-5
j_gene: TRBJ2-1
CDR3aa: CASSFGLNNEQFF
CDR3nt: TGTGCCAGCAGTTTCGGACTGAACAATGAGCAGTTCTTC

d_gene: TRBD1
abundance: .
v_gene: TRBV11-2
j_gene: TRBJ2-7
CDR3aa: CASSATGTGLYEQYF
CDR3nt: TGTGCCAGCAGCGCTACCGGGACAGGGCTCTACGAGCAGTACTTC

d_gene: .
abundance: .
v_gene: TRBV30
j_gene: TRBJ1-5
CDR3aa: CAWSVELVNQPQHF
CDR3nt: TGTGCCTGGAGTGTAGAATTGGTCAATCAGCCCCAGCATTTT

d_gene: .
abundance: .
v_gene: TRBV6-1
j_gene: TRBJ1-5
CDR3aa: CASKFEFQPQHF
CDR3nt: TGTGCCAGCAAGTTCGAATTTCAGCCCCAGCATTTT

d_gene: .
abundance: .
v_gene: TRBV20-1
j_gene: TRBJ2-1
CDR3aa: CSAPPDHEQFF
CDR3nt: TGCAGTGCTCCCCCGGACCATGAGCAGTTCTTC

d_gene: .
abundance: .
v_gene: TRBV30
j_gene: TRBJ2-5
CDR3aa: CAWSESQETQYF
CDR3nt: TGTGCCTGGAGTGAGAGCCAAGAGACCCAGTACTTC

d_gene: .
abundance: .
v_gene: TRBV29-1
j_gene: TRBJ2-7
CDR3aa: CSVQEDEQYF
CDR3nt: TGCAGCGTTCAGGAGGACGAGCAGTACTTC

d_gene: TRBD1
abundance: .
v_gene: TRBV5-4
j_gene: TRBJ1-2
CDR3aa: CASSPGQESYGYTF
CDR3nt: TGTGCCAGCAGCCCCGGACAGGAGAGCTATGGCTACACCTTC

d_gene: TRBD1
abundance: .
v_gene: TRBV4-2
j_gene: TRBJ2-3
CDR3aa: CASSQTQGYTDTQYF
CDR3nt: TGTGCCAGCAGCCAAACACAGGGGTACACAGATACGCAGTATTTT

d_gene: .
abundance: .
v_gene: TRBV27
j_gene: TRBJ2-2
CDR3aa: CATRNPLPQSGELFF
CDR3nt: TGTGCCACCAGAAATCCGCTACCTCAGAGCGGGGAGCTGTTTTTT

d_gene: .
abundance: once
v_gene: TRBV27
j_gene: TRBJ1-6
CDR3aa: CASSLFYRVDSPLHF
CDR3nt: TGTGCCAGCAGTTTATTTTACAGGGTGGATTCACCCCTCCACTTT

d_gene: .
abundance: .
v_gene: TRBV6-5
j_gene: TRBJ1-1
CDR3aa: CATTQGMNTEAFF
CDR3nt: TGTGCCACGACTCAAGGGATGAACACTGAAGCTTTCTTT

d_gene: .
abundance: .
v_gene: TRBV18
j_gene: TRBJ1-2
CDR3aa: CASSPPAGAYTF
CDR3nt: TGTGCCAGCTCCCCTCCGGCAGGAGCGTACACCTTC

d_gene: TRBD1
abundance: .
v_gene: TRBV19
j_gene: TRBJ2-1
CDR3aa: CASSRTGGDEQFF
CDR3nt: TGTGCCAGTAGCAGGACAGGGGGCGATGAGCAGTTCTTC

d_gene: .
abundance: .
v_gene: TRBV2
j_gene: TRBJ1-2
CDR3aa: CASSEDPGYTF
CDR3nt: TGTGCCAGCAGTGAAGATCCTGGCTACACCTTC